Presented here are 30 T cell receptor beta chains from one specimen sequenced in a study of shared clonotypes between healthy human individuals. The method was immunoSEQ multiplex PCR; TCRdb's version includes in-frame clones alone and lacks a portion of them. The sample has a few million clones, approximately 95% seen once; the top ten hold about 0.41%. Sequenced: naive CD4+ T cells from PBMCs. Described subset: CD45RA+ positively selected. The receptors were gathered from a man in his late teens or twenties in good health. Some clones in this sample may be carry-over from other donors' samples.

Regarding this clone: Additional DNA sequences in this sample encode the identical CDR3. The chain recombines TRBV5-1 with TRBJ1-3; tentative D call: TRBD1 (6 bases). The CDR3 contains 14 residues. Germline CDR1 and CDR2: SGHRS and YFSETQ. V was trimmed by 0 bases and J by 4 bases, leaving 8 bases between them. The CDR3 DNA is TGCGCCAGCAGCTTGGGGGGGCTCGGAAACACCATATATTTT. Translating it yields CASSLGGLGNTIYF.

The rearrangement links TRBV7-6 to TRBJ2-7, with 11 bases aligning to TRBD2. The V gene's germline CDR1 is SGHVS and CDR2 FNYEAQ. J gave up 4 bases and V 4 bases, and 9 bases lay outside the gene matches. The CDR3 extends over 16 amino acids. This CDR3 reads CASSSRLAGPLYEQYF. The DNA for the CDR3 is TGTGCCAGCAGCTCCCGACTAGCGGGACCTTTATACGAGCAGTACTTC.

For the CDR3, the DNA is TGTGCCAGCAGCTCGCTCAGCGGGGCAGAGACCCAGTACTTC. Its protein is CASSSLSGAETQYF. The chain is built from TRBV7-9 and TRBJ2-5; TRBD2 aligns across 7 bases. The CDR3 sequence is 14 residues long. V lost 4 bases, J lost 4 bases, and 6 bases stayed unmatched. CDR1 is SEHNR, CDR2 FQNEAQ, per germline (reference sequence).

J is TRBJ1-1 and V is TRBV10-1; 8 bases line up with TRBD1. The CDR3 consists of 12 residues. Losses at the gene ends were 8 bases for V and 4 bases for J; bases not matched to a gene: 3. From germline, CDR1 is WNHNN and CDR2 SYGVQD (reference sequence). The DNA for the CDR3 is TGCGCCAGCGGGACAGGACCCACTGAAGCTTTCTTT. Translated, it gives CASGTGPTEAFF.

This chain links TRBV30 with TRBJ2-5, with D perhaps assigned TRBD1 or TRBD2 (5 bases each). Trimming took 3 bases from V and 4 from J, leaving 18 bases between them. The CDR3 is made up of 15 amino acids. Germline V gives CDR1 GTSNPN, CDR2 SVGIG (reference sequence). As DNA, the CDR3 is TGTGCCTGGAGACCCGGGACGGGACCCCGAGAGACCCAGTACTTC. As protein: CAWRPGTGPRETQYF.

The rearrangement joins TRBV4-1 to TRBJ2-1, with TRBD2 identical over 9 bases. Germline V gives CDR1 MGHRA, CDR2 YSYEKL. The length of the CDR3 is 17 residues. The trim removed 4 bases at V and 7 bases at J, leaving 14 bases unmatched. In DNA, the CDR3 is TGCGCCAGCAGCCGCGGACTAGCGAAAGGGGGTTTTAATGAGCAGTTCTTC. This translates into CASSRGLAKGGFNEQFF.

CDR3 residues: CASSGGQDYGYTF. Written as DNA, the CDR3 is TGTGCCAGCAGTGGAGGGCAGGACTATGGCTACACCTTC. This chain joins TRBV6-1 and TRBJ1-2; D gene ambiguous. The V gene lost 4 bases and the J gene lost 3 bases, with 9 bases spanning the gap. The CDR3 is 13 residues long. CDR1 is MNHNS, CDR2 SASEGT, per germline.

The V gene is TRBV6-5, the J gene TRBJ1-1; maybe TRBD1 (5 bases). CDR3 size: 16 residues. Trimming took 0 bases from V and 1 from J, leaving 12 bases between them. Germline assignment: CDR1 MNHEY and CDR2 SVGAGI. Here the CDR3 reads CASSYSAWGSNTEAFF. The CDR3, as DNA: TGTGCCAGCAGTTACTCGGCCTGGGGGTCGAACACTGAAGCTTTCTTT.

The gene calls are TRBV28 and TRBJ2-2; D is uncertain. Germline-derived CDR1 and CDR2 are MDHEN and SYDVKM. The V end lost 1 base, the J end lost 2 bases, and 8 bases lay between the germline ends. CDR3 length: 15 residues. CDR3 sequence reads: CASSLLSGNTGELFF. CDR3 nucleotide sequence: TGTGCCAGCAGTTTATTATCAGGAAACACCGGGGAGCTGTTTTTT.

This clone was seen once. This chain uses TRBV7-9 with TRBJ2-5; 10 nucleotides line up with TRBD2. The CDR3 spans 16 residues. The J segment lost 5 bases and the V segment lost 6 bases, leaving 12 bases of the junction unmatched. Germline CDR1 is SEHNR and CDR2 is FQNEAQ (reference sequence). The CDR3 DNA reads TGTGCCAGCAGGTCCGTAGCGGGAGGCCTTAGGGAGACCCAGTACTTC. Amino acids: CASRSVAGGLRETQYF.

CDR3 DNA: TGTGCCAGCAGCCCTTCAGGGATCCTCTCTGGAAACACCATATATTTT. This gives the protein CASSPSGILSGNTIYF. The V and J genes are TRBV14 and TRBJ1-3, with D possibly TRBD1 on 5 matching bases. CDR1 and CDR2 (germline): SGHDN, FVKESK. This CDR3 has 16 amino acids. The V and J ends lost 4 bases and 0 bases respectively, with 13 bases between them. The full variable domain, in which reference TRBV14 and TRBJ1-3 provide the parts outside the CDR3, is EAGVTQFPSHSVIEKGQTVTLRCDPISGHDNLYWYRRVMGKEIKFLLHFVKESKQDESGMPNNRFLAERTGGTYSTLKVQPAELEDSGVYFCASSPSGILSGNTIYFGEGSWLTVV.

This clone has just one count. V gene TRBV5-4 combines with J gene TRBJ2-1, with 12 nucleotides matching TRBD2. Germline-derived CDR1 and CDR2 are SGHNT and YYREEE (reference sequence). V lost 0 bases, J lost 9 bases, and 1 base stayed unmatched. The length of the CDR3 is 14 residues. This chain's CDR3 is CASSLGGLAGEQFF. CDR3 DNA sequence: TGTGCCAGCAGCTTGGGGGGACTAGCGGGTGAGCAGTTCTTC.

The chain links TRBV7-9 to TRBJ1-4, with 8 bases identical to TRBD1. Germline V gene lookup returns CDR1 SEHNR and CDR2 FQNEAQ (reference sequence). The CDR3 covers 17 residues. V lost 3 bases to trimming and J lost 4 bases; unmatched junction nucleotides: 10. CDR3 residues: CASSLRTGSEINEKLFF. The DNA for the CDR3 is TGTGCCAGCAGCTTGAGGACAGGGAGTGAGATTAATGAAAAACTGTTTTTT.

The chain couples TRBV15 to TRBJ2-7; 7 bases fit TRBD2. The CDR3 length is 14 residues. V dropped 3 bases and J dropped 5; count of bases not matched to a gene: 7. The germline V gene encodes CDR1 LNHNV and CDR2 YYDKDF (reference sequence). This CDR3 reads CATSSAGRTHEQYF. The CDR3 DNA is TGTGCCACCAGCAGCGCCGGGAGGACGCACGAGCAGTACTTC.

J is TRBJ2-3 and V is TRBV7-9; 8 bases fit TRBD2. The CDR3 has 19 amino acids. CDR1 and CDR2 (germline): SEHNR, FQNEAQ (reference sequence). Trimming removed 2 bases from V and 7 bases from J; junction bases left unmatched: 20. Here the CDR3 DNA reads TGTGCCAGCAGCTTACGCCCCCTCGCTGAGGGACTAGTTGTGCATACGCAGTATTTT. Translated: CASSLRPLAEGLVVHTQYF. Full variable domain (missing parts from reference TRBV7-9 and TRBJ2-3): DTGVSQNPRHKITKRGQNVTFRCDPISEHNRLYWYRQTLGQGPEFLTYFQNEAQLEKSRLLSDRFSAERPKGSFSTLEIQRTEQGDSAMYLCASSLRPLAEGLVVHTQYFGPGTRLTVL.

V and J are TRBV28 and TRBJ2-3; TRBD1 matches at 8 bases. Losses at the gene ends were 5 bases for V and 2 bases for J; bases not matched to a gene: 9. Germline V lookup: CDR1 MDHEN, CDR2 SYDVKM. The CDR3 totals 16 residues. This CDR3 is CASSNKKGQVTDTQYF. DNA of the CDR3: TGTGCCAGCAGTAACAAGAAGGGACAGGTCACAGATACGCAGTATTTT.

The gene calls are TRBV7-9 and TRBJ2-6; no reliable D call. V was shortened by 6 bases and J by 2 bases, with 5 bases between the two germline ends. The CDR3 runs 13 residues. Germline lookup yields CDR1 SEHNR and CDR2 FQNEAQ (reference sequence). The CDR3 nucleotides are TGTGCCAGCAGACCCGCTGGGGCCAACGTCCTGACTTTC. This codes for CASRPAGANVLTF.

V gene TRBV28 combines with J gene TRBJ1-2; tentative D call: TRBD1 (6 bases). The germline V and J ends were trimmed by 6 bases and 6 bases, with 17 bases remaining between them. CDR1 is MDHEN, CDR2 SYDVKM, per germline. The CDR3 extends over 14 amino acids. The CDR3 loop reads CASSPGHRLDGYTF. The CDR3 bases are TGTGCCAGCAGCCCGGGACATCGGCTAGATGGCTACACCTTC.

V usage is TRBV5-1 and J usage is TRBJ2-2; 9 nucleotides line up with TRBD2. The CDR3 runs to 16 residues. CDR1 is SGHRS and CDR2 is YFSETQ in the germline V gene. V gave up 0 bases and J gave up 4 bases; unmatched junction bases: 4. The CDR3 protein is CASSLEAGGSTGELFF. For the CDR3, the DNA is TGCGCCAGCAGCTTGGAGGCGGGAGGGTCCACCGGGGAGCTGTTTTTT.

The chain combines TRBV11-2 with TRBJ2-5; D tentatively fits TRBD1 or TRBD2 (5 bases each). This CDR3 has 12 amino acids. Germline CDR1 and CDR2: SGHAT and FQNNGV. V shed 6 bases and J shed 1 base, with 6 bases lying between them. The DNA for the CDR3 is TGTGCCAGCAGGGGGGTCCAAGAGACCCAGTACTTC. Protein sequence: CASRGVQETQYF.

This clone was detected only once. The chain carries TRBV6-6 and TRBJ1-1, with TRBD1 matching 8 bases. Germline CDR1 MNHNY, CDR2 SVGAGI (reference sequence). V trimming: 6 bases; J trimming: 0 bases; junction bases outside the gene matches: 6. The CDR3 is 15 residues long. The CDR3 DNA is TGTGCCAGCAGCCCACCAGGGGGCCTGAACACTGAAGCTTTCTTT. Its protein is CASSPPGGLNTEAFF.

This rearrangement joins TRBV6-6 to TRBJ2-5; D is ambiguous. The CDR3 sequence is 13 residues long. V lost 7 bases to trimming and J lost 3 bases, with 12 bases between them. The germline gives CDR1 MNHNY, CDR2 SVGAGI (reference sequence). DNA for the CDR3: TGTGCCAGCAATCTGGATTTCGAAGAGACCCAGTACTTC. This translates into CASNLDFEETQYF.

The chain is built from TRBV18 and TRBJ2-7, with D perhaps TRBD2 (6 bases). V dropped 2 bases and J dropped 1 base, with 15 bases sitting between them. This CDR3 spans 16 amino acids. Germline V CDR1 and CDR2: KGHSH, LQKENI. In DNA form, the CDR3 reads TGTGCCAGCTCACCAGAGACAACCGGGGGTTCCTACGAGCAGTACTTC. It yields the protein CASSPETTGGSYEQYF.

The J gene is TRBJ2-5, the V gene TRBV28, with 9 bases fitting TRBD2. J gave up 4 bases and V 8 bases, and 20 bases lay outside the gene matches. The CDR3 totals 18 residues. Per germline, CDR1 MDHEN and CDR2 SYDVKM. CDR3 bases: TGTGCCAGCGGTCGAGGTGGGGTTAGCGGGAGAGCGCGAGAGACCCAGTACTTC. This encodes CASGRGGVSGRARETQYF.

V is TRBV18 and J is TRBJ2-7; possible D gene TRBD1, 6 bases. V lost 1 base and J 3 bases, leaving 13 bases between the germline ends. Germline assignment: CDR1 KGHSH and CDR2 LQKENI. This CDR3 is 15 amino acids long. This CDR3 is CASSPRKQGIYEQYF. For the CDR3, the DNA is TGTGCCAGCTCACCACGGAAACAGGGCATCTACGAGCAGTACTTC.

V usage is TRBV7-3 and J usage is TRBJ2-3, with D tentatively TRBD2 (5 bases). The CDR3 loop spans 18 amino acids. Trimming took off 2 bases at V and 0 bases at J, with 18 bases between the two ends. The germline V gene has CDR1 SGHTA and CDR2 FQGTGA. CDR3 residues: CASSLDPRTRASTDTQYF. DNA for the CDR3: TGTGCCAGCAGCTTAGATCCCCGTACTAGGGCTAGCACAGATACGCAGTATTTT.

The rearrangement uses TRBV10-3 and TRBJ1-1; a possible D gene is TRBD1 (6 bases). The CDR3 is 14 amino acids. Trimming removed 4 bases from V and 6 bases from J, with 15 bases in between. Per germline, CDR1 ENHRY and CDR2 SYGVKD. The CDR3 sequence is CAISAHPQGSEAFF. Written as DNA, the CDR3 is TGTGCCATCAGTGCTCACCCACAGGGCTCTGAAGCTTTCTTT.

In DNA, the CDR3 is TGTGCCAGCAGCTTGGGGGTGAGCACTGAAGCTTTCTTT. Its protein is CASSLGVSTEAFF. This chain uses TRBV5-4 with TRBJ1-1; D is unclear. Germline V gives CDR1 SGHNT, CDR2 YYREEE (reference sequence). The CDR3 consists of 13 residues. V dropped 0 bases and J dropped 4 bases, with 7 bases sitting between them.

The chain links TRBV5-1 to TRBJ2-5, with TRBD2 matching 11 bases. CDR3 length: 17 amino acids. Germline V gene data show CDR1 as SGHRS and CDR2 as YFSETQ. The junction had 6 bases not matched to a gene; V was cut back by 1 base and J by 1 base. The CDR3: CASSLSPGTSGQETQYF. The CDR3 DNA reads as TGCGCCAGCAGCTTGAGCCCCGGGACTAGCGGCCAAGAGACCCAGTACTTC.

This chain connects TRBV7-2 to TRBJ2-7, with 9 nucleotides matching TRBD2. Germline V gene sequence: CDR1 SGHTA, CDR2 FQGNSA. The CDR3 sequence is 14 residues long. J was trimmed by 7 bases and V by 5 bases; bases with no gene match: 9. DNA of the CDR3: TGTGCCAGCAGCACCTCTAGCGGGGCCGTGGAGCAGTACTTC. Its translation: CASSTSSGAVEQYF.